This TCR beta chain originates from a study of cytomegalovirus exposure and HLA in healthy donors. Healthy bone marrow donors made up the donor group. In the PCR, 60 Vbeta and 13 Jbeta primers were used. Assay used: immunoSEQ multiplex PCR; TCRdb lists only in-frame clones, some missing. The sample carries some 100,000 clones, 79% recorded once. The CDR3 spans 17 residues. Germline assignment: CDR1 SGHDN and CDR2 FVKESK. Trimming shortened V by 1 base and J by 2 bases, and 14 bases separated the two germline ends. A word on this clone: What it binds is unknown.

Study results and caveats: Immune exposure data for these donors was limited to CMV serostatus.

This clonotype was sampled from a female donor in good health and CMV-seropositive. The chain recombines TRBV14 with TRBJ2-2, with a possible D match to TRBD2 (5 bases). Sequenced: PBMCs. The CDR3 DNA sequence: TGTGCCAGCAGCCAAGGATCGGGCAGGACTAACACCGGGGAGCTGTTTTTT. Its protein product is CASSQGSGRTNTGELFF.